This TCR beta chain originates from a study of blood T cells in healthy people across ages. Study conclusions and caveats: From one million sequenced T cells, diversity estimates were lower bounds.

Germline V gene lookup returns CDR1 MGHDK and CDR2 SYGVNS. The CDR3 consists of 14 residues. For the second PCR, which ran for about 6 to 11 cycles, a sample-barcoded 5' primer and a J-beta primer mix were used. From the 5' RACE reads, TCRdb called clonotypes with MiXCR, one entry per CDR3 protein. Of 550,000 to 600,000 distinct CDR3 sequences in the sample, about 25% were seen once. This clonotype was observed a handful of times. Antigen specificity is unknown. At one end, the junction sequence differs from germline, possibly due to a read error. The receptor's source is a woman between 65 and 79 years old in good health. The rearrangement joins TRBV25-1 to TRBJ2-5; TRBD1 agrees at 7 bases. The source material was blood. CDR3 amino acids: CASSRLGTEETPYF. The CDR3, as DNA: TGTGCCAGCAGTAGGCTCGGGACAGAAGAGACCCCGTACTTC.